This T cell receptor beta chain was found in a study of blood T cell repertoires in COVID-19. Study information: T cells, B-cell-depleted T cells, or PBMCs supplied cDNA or gDNA.

J gave up 12 bases and V 0 bases, and 6 bases lay outside the gene matches. This CDR3 contains 13 residues. Per the germline V gene, CDR1 is SGHRS and CDR2 is YFSETQ. As handled by the study authors: Estimated nucleated cell counts came from reference gene primer amplification. Profiled with immunoSEQ multiplex PCR; TCRdb holds only in-frame clones, not every one. V and J calls plus clone size are reproduced from that table; the DNA served to infer D and trimming. This table holds some 300,000 clones, 88% found once. The sample taken for sequencing was peripheral blood. The sequence was obtained from a young woman who had recovered from COVID-19. The genes are TRBV5-1 and TRBJ2-1; 7 positions agree with TRBD2. In nucleotides, the CDR3 is TGCGCCAGCAGCTTGGACCGGGGGGAGGGGCAGTTCTTC. Residues: CASSLDRGEGQFF.